One TCR delta chain is described in this entry. TCRdb attributes to this sequence the protein of a much larger clone, which differs from the DNA translation at residue 13; a read error is likely, and the protein displayed is translated from the DNA. This sample stems from a study of γδ T cells in repeated Plasmodium falciparum infection. Study summary: The natural-infection arm compared Malian children under seasonal malaria with matched Australian children. Malaria-naive adults were infected with P. falciparum NF54 four times over around 640 days.

Each sorted gammadelta sample had TRG and TRD chains sequenced. TCRdb redid the clone calls on the multiplex PCR reads with CATT. In the table there are 70,000 to 95,000 delta-chain clones, approximately 1.4% of which are singletons. Germline assignment: CDR1 GEAIGNYY and CDR2 EKD. CDR3 length: 16 residues. Flow sorting of PBMC yielded separate Vgamma9/Vdelta2+ and Vdelta2-negative gammadelta T cell populations for bulk repertoire analysis. Sequenced: gamma-delta T cells from blood. The chain recombines TRDV2 with TRDJ3; TRDD3 matches 10 bases. This receptor was identified in a pool of human donors (malaria-infected and uninfected, not separated). The CDR3 loop is CACDVLGDWDTRRMFF. In DNA, the CDR3 is TGTGCCTGTGACGTACTGGGGGATTGGGACACCCGACGGATGTTTTTC.